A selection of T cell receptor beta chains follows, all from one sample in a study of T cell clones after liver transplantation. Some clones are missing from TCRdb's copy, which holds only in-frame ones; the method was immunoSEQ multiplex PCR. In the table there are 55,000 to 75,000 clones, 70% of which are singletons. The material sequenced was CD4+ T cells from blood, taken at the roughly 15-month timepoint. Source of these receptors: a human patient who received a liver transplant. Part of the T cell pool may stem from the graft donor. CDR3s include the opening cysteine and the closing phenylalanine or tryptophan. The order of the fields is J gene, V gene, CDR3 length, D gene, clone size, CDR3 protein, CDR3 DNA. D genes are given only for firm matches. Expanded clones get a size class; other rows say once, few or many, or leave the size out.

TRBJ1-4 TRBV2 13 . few CASSARGNEKLFF TGTGCCAGCAGTGCCAGGGGAAATGAAAAACTGTTTTTT
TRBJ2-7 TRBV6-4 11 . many CASSDTYEQYF TGTGCCAGCAGTGATACCTACGAGCAGTACTTC
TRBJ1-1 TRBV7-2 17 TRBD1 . CASSLASGTGGNTEAFF TGTGCCAGCAGCTTAGCCTCCGGGACAGGAGGGAACACTGAAGCTTTCTTT
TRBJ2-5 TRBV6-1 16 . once CASSEMGSLSQETQYF TGTGCCAGCAGTGAAATGGGGAGCTTGAGCCAAGAGACCCAGTACTTC
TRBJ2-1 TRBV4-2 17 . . CASSQEDGGPRGNEQFF TGTGCCAGCAGCCAAGAAGACGGGGGCCCAAGGGGTAATGAGCAGTTCTTC
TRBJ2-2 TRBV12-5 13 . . CASGFRGNGELFF TGTGCTAGTGGTTTCCGGGGGAACGGGGAGCTGTTTTTT
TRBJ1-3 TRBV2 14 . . CASSEGLLTNTIYF TGTGCCAGCAGTGAAGGTCTGCTGACAAACACCATATATTTT
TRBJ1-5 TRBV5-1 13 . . CASSLEGFQPQHF TGCGCCAGCAGCTTGGAGGGCTTTCAGCCCCAGCATTTT
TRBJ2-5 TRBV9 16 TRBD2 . CASSVATTSGQETQYF TGTGCCAGCAGCGTAGCGACGACTAGCGGCCAAGAGACCCAGTACTTC
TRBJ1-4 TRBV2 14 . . CASSLYGNNEKLFF TGTGCCAGCAGCCTGTACGGGAATAATGAAAAACTGTTTTTT
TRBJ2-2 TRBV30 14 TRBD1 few CAGRRGRRTGELFF TGTGCCGGACGCAGGGGGCGTCGGACCGGGGAGCTGTTTTTT
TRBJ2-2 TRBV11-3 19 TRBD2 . CASSLGSAGFSLGTGELFF TGTGCCAGCAGCTTAGGATCAGCGGGGTTTTCCTTAGGTACCGGGGAGCTGTTTTTT
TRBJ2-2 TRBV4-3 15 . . CASSLSLGHTGELFF TGCGCCAGCAGCTTATCTTTAGGGCACACCGGGGAGCTGTTTTTT